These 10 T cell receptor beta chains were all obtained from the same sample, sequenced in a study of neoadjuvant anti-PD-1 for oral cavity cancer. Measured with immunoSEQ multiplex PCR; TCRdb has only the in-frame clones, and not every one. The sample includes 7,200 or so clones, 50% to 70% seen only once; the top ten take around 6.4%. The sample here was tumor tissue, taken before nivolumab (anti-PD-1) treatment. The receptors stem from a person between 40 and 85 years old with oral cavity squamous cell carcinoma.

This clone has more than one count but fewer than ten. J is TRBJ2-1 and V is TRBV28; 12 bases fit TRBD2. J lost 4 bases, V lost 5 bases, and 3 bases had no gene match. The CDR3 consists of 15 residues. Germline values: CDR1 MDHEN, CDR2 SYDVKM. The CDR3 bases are TGTGCCAGCAGTGCGGGACTAGCGGGTTACAATGAGCAGTTCTTC. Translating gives CASSAGLAGYNEQFF.

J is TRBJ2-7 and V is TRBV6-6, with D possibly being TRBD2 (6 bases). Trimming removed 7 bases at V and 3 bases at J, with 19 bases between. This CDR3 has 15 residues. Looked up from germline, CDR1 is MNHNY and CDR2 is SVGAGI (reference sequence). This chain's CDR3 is CASIFRGLGGYEQYF. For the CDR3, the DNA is TGTGCCAGCATCTTCCGGGGACTTGGGGGCTACGAGCAGTACTTC.

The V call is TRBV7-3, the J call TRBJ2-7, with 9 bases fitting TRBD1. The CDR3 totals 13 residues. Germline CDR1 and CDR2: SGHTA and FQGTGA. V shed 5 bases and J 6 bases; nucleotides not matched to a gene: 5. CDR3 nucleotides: TGTGCCAGCAGCCAGACAGGGGGTGGCGAGCAGTACTTC. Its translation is CASSQTGGGEQYF.

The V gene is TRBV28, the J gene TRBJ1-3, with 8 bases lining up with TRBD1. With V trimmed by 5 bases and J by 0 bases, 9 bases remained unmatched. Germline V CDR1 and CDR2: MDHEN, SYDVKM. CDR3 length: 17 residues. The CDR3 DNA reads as TGTGCCAGCAGTCTACGGACAGGGACCGGCTCTGGAAACACCATATATTTT. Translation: CASSLRTGTGSGNTIYF.

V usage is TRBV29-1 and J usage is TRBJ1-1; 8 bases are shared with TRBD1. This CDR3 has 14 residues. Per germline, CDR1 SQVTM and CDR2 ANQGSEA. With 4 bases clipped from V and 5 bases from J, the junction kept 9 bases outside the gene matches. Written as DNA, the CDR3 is TGCAGCGTTGGTAGCAGGGGGCGCGGAACTGAAGCTTTCTTT. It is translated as CSVGSRGRGTEAFF.

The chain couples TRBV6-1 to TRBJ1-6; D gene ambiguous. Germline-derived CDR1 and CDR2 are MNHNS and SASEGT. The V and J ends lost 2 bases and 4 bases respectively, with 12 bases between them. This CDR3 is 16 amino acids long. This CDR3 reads CASSETMPGYNSPLHF. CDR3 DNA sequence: TGTGCCAGCAGTGAAACGATGCCGGGGTATAATTCACCCCTCCACTTT.

The CDR3 DNA is TGTGCCAGCAACTCCGGGAGAGCGGGTGCATACAATGAGCAGTTCTTC. It codes for CASNSGRAGAYNEQFF. The V and J genes are TRBV2 and TRBJ2-1; possibly TRBD2 for D (6 bases). V lost 7 bases, J lost 4 bases, and 20 bases lay in between. The CDR3 length is 16 residues. The germline CDR1 and CDR2 sequences are SNHLY and FYNNEI.

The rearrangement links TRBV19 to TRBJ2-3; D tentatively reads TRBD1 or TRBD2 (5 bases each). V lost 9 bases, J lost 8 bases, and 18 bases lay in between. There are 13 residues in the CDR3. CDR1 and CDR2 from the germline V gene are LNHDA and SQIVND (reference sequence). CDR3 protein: CASTRGAGGTQYF. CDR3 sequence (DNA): TGTGCCAGCACGCGAGGGGCGGGTGGTACGCAGTATTTT.

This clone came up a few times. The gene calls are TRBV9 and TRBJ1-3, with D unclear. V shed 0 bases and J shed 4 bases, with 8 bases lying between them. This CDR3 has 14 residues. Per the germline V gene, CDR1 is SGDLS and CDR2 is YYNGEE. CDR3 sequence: CASSVGTGGNTIYF. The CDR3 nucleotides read TGTGCCAGCAGCGTAGGGACTGGAGGAAACACCATATATTTT.

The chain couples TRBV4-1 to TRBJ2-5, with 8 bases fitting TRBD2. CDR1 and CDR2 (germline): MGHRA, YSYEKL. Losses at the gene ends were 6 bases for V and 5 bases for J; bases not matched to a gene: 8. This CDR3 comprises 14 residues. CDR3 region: CASRARGGQETQYF. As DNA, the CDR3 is TGCGCCAGCAGGGCCCGGGGGGGCCAGGAGACCCAGTACTTC.